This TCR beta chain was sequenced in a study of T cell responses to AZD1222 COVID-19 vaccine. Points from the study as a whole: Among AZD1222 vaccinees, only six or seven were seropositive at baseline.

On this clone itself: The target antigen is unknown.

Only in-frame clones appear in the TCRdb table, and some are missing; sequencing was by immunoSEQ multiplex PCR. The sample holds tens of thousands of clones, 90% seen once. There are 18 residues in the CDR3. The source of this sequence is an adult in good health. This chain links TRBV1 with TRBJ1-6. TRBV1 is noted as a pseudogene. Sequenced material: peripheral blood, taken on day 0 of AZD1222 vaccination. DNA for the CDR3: TGCACCAGCAGCCTCCTCTACCGTCCGGGGGCGGGTAATTCACCCCTCCACTTT. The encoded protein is CTSSLLYRPGAGNSPLHF.